This T cell receptor (beta chain) was profiled in a study of cytomegalovirus exposure and HLA in healthy donors. The PCR had 60 Vbeta and 13 Jbeta primers. Sequencing was performed with immunoSEQ multiplex PCR; in TCRdb, only in-frame clones are kept and a portion is missing. Of almost 90,000 clones in the sample, about 85% were seen once. Study results and limitations: It was likely that a cluster of highly shared sequence variants was a sequencing artifact.

Turning to this clone: Antigen: not known.

Trimming cost V 4 bases and J 4 bases, with 18 bases left between them. The CDR3 is made up of 16 amino acids. From germline, CDR1 is ENHRY and CDR2 SYGVKD. The V gene is TRBV10-3, the J gene TRBJ2-3; tentatively, D is TRBD2 (7 bases). The clonotype originates from a man in his forties or fifties in good health and CMV-seropositive. The specimen sequenced was PBMCs. CDR3 DNA: TGTGCCATCAGTGGGGGTAGGGGGGAGGGCGCAGATACGCAGTATTTT. Protein product: CAISGGRGEGADTQYF.